This TCR beta chain was captured in a study of a mutant IDH1 vaccine in newly diagnosed glioma. Study background: Receipt of radiotherapy, temozolomide, or both preceded the study, and most received both. The study's findings and limits: Researchers report vaccine-induced immune responses in 80% to 95% of patients.

A note on this clone: Its specificity is not known.

Here immunoSEQ multiplex PCR was the method, and the copy in TCRdb shows in-frame clones only, minus some. The repertoire consists of about 51,000 clones, with about 80% occurring once and the leading ten covering about 2%. The germline gives CDR1 SEHNR, CDR2 FQNEAQ (reference sequence). The CDR3 runs to 13 residues. Trimming shortened V by 7 bases and J by 5 bases, and 14 bases separated the two germline ends. Stated time point: baseline, week 1 (first vaccination visit). Treatment reported: pre-vaccination baseline after standard-of-care therapy. The donor cohort comprised cases of new WHO grade 3 or 4 IDH1-mutant, ATRX-lost astrocytoma.

The rearrangement joins TRBV7-9 to TRBJ1-1; perhaps TRBD1 as D (5 bases). Source: PBMCs, taken from a glioma patient treated with radiotherapy, temozolomide or both. The sequence was obtained from a woman in her thirties or forties with glioma. Here the CDR3 reads CASNLGGITEAFF. The CDR3 DNA is TGTGCCAGCAACCTCGGGGGAATAACTGAAGCTTTCTTT.